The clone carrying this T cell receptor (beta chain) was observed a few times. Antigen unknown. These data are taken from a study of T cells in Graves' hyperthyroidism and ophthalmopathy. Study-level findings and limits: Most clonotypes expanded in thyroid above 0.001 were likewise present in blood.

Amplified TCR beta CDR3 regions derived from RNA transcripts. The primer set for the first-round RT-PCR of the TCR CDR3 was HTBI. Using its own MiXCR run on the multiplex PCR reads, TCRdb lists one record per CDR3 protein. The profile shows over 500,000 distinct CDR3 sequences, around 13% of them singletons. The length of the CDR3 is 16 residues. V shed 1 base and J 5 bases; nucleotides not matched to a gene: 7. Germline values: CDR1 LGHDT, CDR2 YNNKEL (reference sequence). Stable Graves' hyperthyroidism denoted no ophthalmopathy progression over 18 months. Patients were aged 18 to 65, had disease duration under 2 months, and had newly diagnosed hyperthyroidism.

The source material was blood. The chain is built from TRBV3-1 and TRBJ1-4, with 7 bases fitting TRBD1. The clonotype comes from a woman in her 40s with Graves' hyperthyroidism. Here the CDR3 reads CASSQVRTDRNEKLFF. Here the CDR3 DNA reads TGTGCCAGCAGCCAAGTCCGTACGGACAGGAATGAAAAACTGTTTTTT.